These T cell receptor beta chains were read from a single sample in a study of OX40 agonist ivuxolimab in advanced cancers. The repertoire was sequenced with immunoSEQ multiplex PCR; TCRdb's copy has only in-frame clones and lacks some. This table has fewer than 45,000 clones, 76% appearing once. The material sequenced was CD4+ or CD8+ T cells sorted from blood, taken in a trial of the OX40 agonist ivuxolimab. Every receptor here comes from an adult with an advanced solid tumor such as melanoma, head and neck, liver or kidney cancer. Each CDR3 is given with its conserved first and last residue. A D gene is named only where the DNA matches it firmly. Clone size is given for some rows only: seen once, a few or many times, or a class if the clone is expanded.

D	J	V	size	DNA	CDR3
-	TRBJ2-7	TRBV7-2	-	TGTGCCAGCAGCTTCTATAGTCTAGACTCCTACGAGCAGTACTTC	CASSFYSLDSYEQYF
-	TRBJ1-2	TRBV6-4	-	TGTGCCAGCAGTGCGTCTTACGGGCCTCTCTATGGCTACACCTTC	CASSASYGPLYGYTF
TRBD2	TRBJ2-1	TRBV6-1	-	TGTGCCAGCAGTGAATCCCTAGCGGGGGGATACAATGAGCAGTTCTTC	CASSESLAGGYNEQFF
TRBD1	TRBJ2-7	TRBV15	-	TGTGCCACCAGCAGACCTGGACAGGCAACCTACGAGCAGTACTTC	CATSRPGQATYEQYF
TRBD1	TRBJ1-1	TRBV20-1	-	TGCAGCGGACAGGGGGAAACTGAAGCTTTCTTT	CSGQGETEAFF
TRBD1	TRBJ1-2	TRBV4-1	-	TGCGCCAGCAGCCAAGGACAGGGGGATGGCTACACCTTC	CASSQGQGDGYTF
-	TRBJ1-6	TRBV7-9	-	TGTGCCAGCAGCCCACGGGGAAACAATTCACCCCTCCACTTT	CASSPRGNNSPLHF
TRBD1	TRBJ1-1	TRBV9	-	TGTGCCAGCAGCGCCGGGACAGGGGGCGCGGAACAAGCTTTCTTT	CASSAGTGGAEQAFF
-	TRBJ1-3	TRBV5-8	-	TGTGCCAGCAGCTTGGGGGGACGGTACTCTGGAAACACCATATATTTT	CASSLGGRYSGNTIYF
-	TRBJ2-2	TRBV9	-	TGTGCCAGCAGCAAAGGGGCCGGGGAGCTGTTTTTT	CASSKGAGELFF
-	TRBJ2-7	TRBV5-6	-	TGTGCCAGCAGCCCAAACAGGGTACAAACCTACGAGCAGTACTTC	CASSPNRVQTYEQYF
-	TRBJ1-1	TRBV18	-	TGTGCCAGCTCACGGTCAGAGGAAGCTTTCTTT	CASSRSEEAFF
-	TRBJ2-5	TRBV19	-	TGTGCCAGTAGTATAGATGGGATCCAAGAGACCCAGTACTTC	CASSIDGIQETQYF
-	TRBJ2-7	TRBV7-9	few	TGTGCCAGCAGCCCAACAGGGGGGGACGAGCAGTACTTC	CASSPTGGDEQYF
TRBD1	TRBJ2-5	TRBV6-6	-	TGTGCCAGCAGTTCAGGGGGCAGGGAGACCCAGTACTTC	CASSSGGRETQYF
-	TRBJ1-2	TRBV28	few	TGTGCCAGCAGTTCCAGATATGGCTACACCTTC	CASSSRYGYTF
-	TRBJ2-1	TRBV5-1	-	TGCGCCAGCAGCTCCGAGGGCTTTTCCTACAATGAGCAGTTCTTC	CASSSEGFSYNEQFF
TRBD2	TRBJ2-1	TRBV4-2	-	TGTGCCAGCAGCCAACGTCCTAGCGGGGGGCGTGAGCAGTTCTTC	CASSQRPSGGREQFF
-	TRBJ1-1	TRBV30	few	TGTGCCTGGAGTGTAGGAGCGAACACTGAAGCTTTCTTT	CAWSVGANTEAFF
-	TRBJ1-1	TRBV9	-	TGTGCCAGCAGCGTAGAGGCCAGGAACACTGAAGCTTTCTTT	CASSVEARNTEAFF
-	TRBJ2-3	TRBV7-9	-	TGTGCCAGCAGCTTATACTCAGGGTCCCCAGATACGCAGTATTTT	CASSLYSGSPDTQYF
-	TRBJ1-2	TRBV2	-	TGTGCCAGCACGCAGGGGCCCGCTGGCTACACCTTC	CASTQGPAGYTF
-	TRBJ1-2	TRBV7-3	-	TGTGCCAGCAGCTTAGGAGTTAACTATGGCTACACCTTC	CASSLGVNYGYTF
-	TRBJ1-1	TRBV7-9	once	TGTGCCAGCAGCCGATGGGGGGCAGACACTGAAGCTTTCTTT	CASSRWGADTEAFF
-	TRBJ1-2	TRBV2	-	TGTGCCAGTCCTCGGGCTAACTATGGCTACACCTTC	CASPRANYGYTF
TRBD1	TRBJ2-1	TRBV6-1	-	TGTGCCAGCAGGTTGGACAGGGGGCGCAATGAGCAGTTCTTC	CASRLDRGRNEQFF
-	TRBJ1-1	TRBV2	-	TGTGCCAGCAGTGATCGACAGTATGGCACTGAAGCTTTCTTT	CASSDRQYGTEAFF
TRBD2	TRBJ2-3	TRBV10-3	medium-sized	TGTGCCATCCCGACTAGCGGGGGGCCGGGAGATACGCAGTATTTT	CAIPTSGGPGDTQYF
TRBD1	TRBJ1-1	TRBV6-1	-	TGTGCCAGCAGTGGGGGGACAGGGGTTGGTGCCACTGAAGCTTTCTTT	CASSGGTGVGATEAFF
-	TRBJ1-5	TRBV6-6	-	TGTGCCAGCAGTTACGGCCGGGTAAATCAGCCCCAGCATTTT	CASSYGRVNQPQHF
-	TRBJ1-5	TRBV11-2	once	TGTGCCAGCAGCCCACTCAATAGCAATCAGCCCCAGCATTTT	CASSPLNSNQPQHF
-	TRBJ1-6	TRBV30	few	TGTGCCTGGAGTGTTCAGACTGGATCCCTCCACTTT	CAWSVQTGSLHF